The source of this T cell receptor beta chain is a study of blood T cells in healthy people across ages. Study observations and caveats: Diversity of TCR beta per million T cells declined in a roughly linear way with age.

A J-beta primer mix and a sample-barcoded 5' primer were used in a second PCR of roughly 7 to 12 cycles. TCRdb called the 5' RACE reads again in MiXCR, with one record for every CDR3 protein. The sample records approximately 770,000 distinct CDR3 sequences, roughly 60% being singletons. Worth noting for this clonotype: Its antigen is unknown.

The source of this sequence is a man under 40 in good health. Sample: blood.

The CDR3 is CASSDGPVNEQYF. The DNA for the CDR3 is TGTGCCAGCAGCGACGGACCTGTGAATGAGCAGTACTTC. The gene calls are TRBV2 and TRBJ2-5; D is unresolved. With 6 bases removed from V and 11 bases from J, the gap between germline ends came to 19 bases. The CDR3 sequence is 13 residues long. Germline V gene lookup returns CDR1 SNHLY and CDR2 FYNNEI.